These 5 T cell receptor beta chains share one sample of origin, sequenced in a study of OX40 agonist ivuxolimab in advanced cancers. Only in-frame clones appear in the TCRdb table, and some are missing; sequencing was by immunoSEQ multiplex PCR. The sample holds some 90,000 clones; under 95% are singletons and the top ten take 0.7% to 0.95%. The sample consisted of CD4+ or CD8+ T cells sorted from blood, taken in a trial of the OX40 agonist ivuxolimab. Receptors were obtained from an adult with an advanced solid tumor such as melanoma, head and neck, liver or kidney cancer.

The chain employs TRBV30 and TRBJ1-2, with TRBD1 matching over 7 bases. The CDR3 is 12 residues long. J gave up 8 bases and V 7 bases, and 10 bases lay outside the gene matches. The germline V gene has CDR1 GTSNPN and CDR2 SVGIG (reference sequence). CDR3 sequence: CALGQQQGGYTF. Written as DNA, the CDR3 is TGTGCCTTGGGACAGCAACAAGGGGGCTACACCTTC. The complete variable domain, with remaining parts taken from reference TRBV30 and TRBJ1-2, reads SQTIHQWPATLVQPVGSPLSLECTVEGTSNPNLYWYRQAAGRGLQLLFYSVGIGQISSEVPQNLSASRPQDRQFILSSKKLLLSDSGFYLCALGQQQGGYTFGSGTRLTVV.

The chain employs TRBV7-9 and TRBJ2-7, with D perhaps TRBD2 (6 bases). V shed 4 bases and J shed 3 bases, with 16 bases lying between them. Germline CDR1 and CDR2: SEHNR and FQNEAQ (reference sequence). The CDR3 runs to 15 residues. The CDR3 region is CASSSPPLANYEQYF. CDR3 sequence (DNA): TGTGCCAGCAGCTCCCCCCCCCTAGCGAACTACGAGCAGTACTTC.

The V and J genes are TRBV18 and TRBJ1-2; no firm D call. This CDR3 contains 15 residues. The ends were cut back, 3 bases at V and 8 bases at J, with 19 bases in the middle. The V gene's germline CDR1 is KGHSH and CDR2 LQKENI. The CDR3: CASSPRSDTIWGYTF. The DNA of the CDR3 is TGTGCCAGCTCACCGAGGTCCGACACGATCTGGGGCTACACCTTC.

As to this clone: Additional DNA sequences in this sample encode the identical CDR3. The rearrangement joins TRBV9 to TRBJ2-3; 12 positions agree with TRBD2. This CDR3 spans 16 amino acids. V shed 1 base and J 5 bases; nucleotides not matched to a gene: 5. In germline, CDR1 is SGDLS, CDR2 YYNGEE. The CDR3, as DNA: TGTGCCAGCAGCGTACTAGCGGGAGGGGGGGGAGATACGCAGTATTTT. Translated, it gives CASSVLAGGGGDTQYF.

V and J are TRBV6-1 and TRBJ2-2, with TRBD1 matching 7 bases. The trim removed 7 bases at V and 4 bases at J, leaving 9 bases unmatched. CDR1 and CDR2 (germline): MNHNS, SASEGT. There are 15 residues in the CDR3. CDR3 loop: CASTGDRATTGELFF. CDR3 bases: TGTGCCAGCACCGGCGACAGGGCTACCACCGGGGAGCTGTTTTTT.